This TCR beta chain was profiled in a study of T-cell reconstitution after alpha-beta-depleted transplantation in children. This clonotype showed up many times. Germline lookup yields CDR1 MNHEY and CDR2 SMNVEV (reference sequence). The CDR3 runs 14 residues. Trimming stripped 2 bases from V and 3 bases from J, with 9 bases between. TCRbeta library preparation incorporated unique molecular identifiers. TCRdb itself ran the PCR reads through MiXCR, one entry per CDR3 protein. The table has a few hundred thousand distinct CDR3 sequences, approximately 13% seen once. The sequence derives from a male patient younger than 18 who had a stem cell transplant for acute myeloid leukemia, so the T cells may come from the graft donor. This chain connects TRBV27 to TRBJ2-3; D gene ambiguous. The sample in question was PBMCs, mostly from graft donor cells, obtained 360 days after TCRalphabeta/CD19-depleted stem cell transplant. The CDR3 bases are TGTGCCAGCAGTTTAATTGATGTAACAGATACGCAGTATTTT. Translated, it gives CASSLIDVTDTQYF.